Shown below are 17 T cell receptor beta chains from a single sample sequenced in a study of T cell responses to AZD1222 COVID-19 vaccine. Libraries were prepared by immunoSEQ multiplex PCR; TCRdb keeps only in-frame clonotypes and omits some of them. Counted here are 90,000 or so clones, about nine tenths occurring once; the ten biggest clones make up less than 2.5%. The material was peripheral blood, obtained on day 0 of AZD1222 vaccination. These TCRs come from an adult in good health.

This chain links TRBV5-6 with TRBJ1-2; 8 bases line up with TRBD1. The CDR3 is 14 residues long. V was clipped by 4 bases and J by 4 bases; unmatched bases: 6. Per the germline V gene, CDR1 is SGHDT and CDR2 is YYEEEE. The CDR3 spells CASSPGQGGYGYTF. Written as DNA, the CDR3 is TGTGCCAGCAGCCCTGGACAGGGAGGCTATGGCTACACCTTC.

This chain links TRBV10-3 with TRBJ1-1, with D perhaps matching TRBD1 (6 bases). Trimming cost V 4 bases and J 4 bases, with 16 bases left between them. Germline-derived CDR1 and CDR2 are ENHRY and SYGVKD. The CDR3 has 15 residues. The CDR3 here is CAISGGTGAGTEAFF. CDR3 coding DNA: TGTGCCATCAGTGGGGGTACGGGGGCTGGCACTGAAGCTTTCTTT.

The CDR3: CASSQGRLPANTGELFF. CDR3 coding DNA: TGCGCCAGCAGCCAAGGCAGGTTACCAGCGAACACCGGGGAGCTGTTTTTT. The rearrangement joins TRBV4-3 to TRBJ2-2; D remains unclear. CDR3 length: 17 amino acids. Germline CDR1 and CDR2: LGHNA and YSLEER. Trimming took off 1 base at V and 0 bases at J, with 12 bases between the two ends.

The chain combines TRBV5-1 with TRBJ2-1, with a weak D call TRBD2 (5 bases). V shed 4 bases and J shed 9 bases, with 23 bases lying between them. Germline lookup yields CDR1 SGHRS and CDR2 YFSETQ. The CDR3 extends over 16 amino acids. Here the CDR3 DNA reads TGCGCCAGCAGCCCGGATGAGGAGCGGAAAATGGGTGAGCAGTTCTTC. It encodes CASSPDEERKMGEQFF.

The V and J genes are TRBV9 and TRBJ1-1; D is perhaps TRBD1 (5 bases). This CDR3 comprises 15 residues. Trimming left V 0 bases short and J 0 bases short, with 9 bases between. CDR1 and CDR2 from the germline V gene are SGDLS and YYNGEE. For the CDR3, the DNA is TGTGCCAGCAGCGTAGACGGGACGGTGAACACTGAAGCTTTCTTT. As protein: CASSVDGTVNTEAFF.

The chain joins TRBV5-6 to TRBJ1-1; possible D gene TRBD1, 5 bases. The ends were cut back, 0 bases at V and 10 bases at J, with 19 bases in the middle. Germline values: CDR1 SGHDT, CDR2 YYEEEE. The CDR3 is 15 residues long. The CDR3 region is CASSLAGEGKSTAFF. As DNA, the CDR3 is TGTGCCAGCAGCTTGGCCGGGGAGGGGAAGAGCACAGCTTTCTTT. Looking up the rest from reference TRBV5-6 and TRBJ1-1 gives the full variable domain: DAGVTQSPTHLIKTRGQQVTLRCSPKSGHDTVSWYQQALGQGPQFIFQYYEEEERQRGNFPDRFSGHQFPNYSSELNVNALLLGDSALYLCASSLAGEGKSTAFFGQGTRLTVV.

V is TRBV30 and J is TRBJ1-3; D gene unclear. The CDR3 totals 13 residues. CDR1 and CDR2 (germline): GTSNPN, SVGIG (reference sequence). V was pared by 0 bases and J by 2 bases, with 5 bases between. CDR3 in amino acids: CAWSVQAGNTIYF. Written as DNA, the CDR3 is TGTGCCTGGAGTGTTCAAGCTGGAAACACCATATATTTT.

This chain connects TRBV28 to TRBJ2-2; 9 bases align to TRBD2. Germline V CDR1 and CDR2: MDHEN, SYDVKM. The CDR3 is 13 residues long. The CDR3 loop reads CATGTSSTGELFF. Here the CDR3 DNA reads TGTGCAACCGGGACTAGCTCCACCGGGGAGCTGTTTTTT.

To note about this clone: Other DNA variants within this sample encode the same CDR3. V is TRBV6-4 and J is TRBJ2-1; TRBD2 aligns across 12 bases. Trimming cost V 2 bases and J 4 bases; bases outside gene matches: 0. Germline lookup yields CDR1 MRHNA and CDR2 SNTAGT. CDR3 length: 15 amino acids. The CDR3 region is CASSDTSGGYNEQFF. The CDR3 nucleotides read TGTGCCAGCAGTGACACTAGCGGGGGGTACAATGAGCAGTTCTTC.

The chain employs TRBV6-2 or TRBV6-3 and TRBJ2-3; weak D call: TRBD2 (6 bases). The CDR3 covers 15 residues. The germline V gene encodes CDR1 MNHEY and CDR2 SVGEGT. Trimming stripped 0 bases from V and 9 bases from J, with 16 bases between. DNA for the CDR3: TGTGCCAGCAGTTACTCGGGGTCCAGTCGGGAGACGCAGTATTTT. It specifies CASSYSGSSRETQYF.

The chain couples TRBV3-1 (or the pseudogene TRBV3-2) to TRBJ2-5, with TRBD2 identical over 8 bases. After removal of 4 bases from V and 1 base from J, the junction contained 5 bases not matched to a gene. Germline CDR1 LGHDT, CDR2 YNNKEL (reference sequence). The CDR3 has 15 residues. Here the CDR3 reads CASSPALAAQETQYF. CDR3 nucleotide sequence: TGTGCCAGCAGCCCCGCACTAGCGGCCCAAGAGACCCAGTACTTC.

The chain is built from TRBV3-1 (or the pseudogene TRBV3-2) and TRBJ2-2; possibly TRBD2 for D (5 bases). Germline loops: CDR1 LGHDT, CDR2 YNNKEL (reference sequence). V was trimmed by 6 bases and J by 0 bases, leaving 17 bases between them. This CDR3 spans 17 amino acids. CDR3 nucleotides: TGTGCCAGCAGATTAGGGTTGGTGCGGGCGAACACCGGGGAGCTGTTTTTT. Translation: CASRLGLVRANTGELFF.

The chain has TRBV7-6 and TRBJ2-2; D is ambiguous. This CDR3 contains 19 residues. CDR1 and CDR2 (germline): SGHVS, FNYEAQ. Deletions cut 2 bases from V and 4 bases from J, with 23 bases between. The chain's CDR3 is CASSLISPPGPRRTGELFF. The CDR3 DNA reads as TGTGCCAGCAGCTTAATTTCCCCCCCCGGTCCGCGGCGCACCGGGGAGCTGTTTTTT.

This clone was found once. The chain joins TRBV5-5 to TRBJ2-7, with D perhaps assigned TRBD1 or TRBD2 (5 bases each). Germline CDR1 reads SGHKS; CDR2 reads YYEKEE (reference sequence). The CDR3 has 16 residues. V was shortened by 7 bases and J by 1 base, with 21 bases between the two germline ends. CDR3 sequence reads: CASGEGSGGTSYEQYF. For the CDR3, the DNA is TGTGCCAGCGGGGAAGGATCTGGGGGTACTTCCTACGAGCAGTACTTC.

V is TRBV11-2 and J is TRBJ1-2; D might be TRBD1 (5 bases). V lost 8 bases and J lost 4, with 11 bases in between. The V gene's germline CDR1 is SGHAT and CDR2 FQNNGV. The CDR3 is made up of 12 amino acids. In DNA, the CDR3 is TGTGCCAGCGAGTCCGGGGGCTATGGCTACACCTTC. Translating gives CASESGGYGYTF.

The CDR3 spells CASRTGGGLSNSPLHF. In DNA, the CDR3 is TGTGCCAGCAGAACAGGGGGCGGACTATCGAATTCACCCCTCCACTTT. The gene calls are TRBV7-2 and TRBJ1-6; 9 bases match TRBD1. The V and J ends lost 6 bases and 7 bases, in that order; junction bases with no gene match: 10. The germline gives CDR1 SGHTA, CDR2 FQGNSA. This CDR3 has 16 amino acids.

The DNA for the CDR3 is TGTGCCAGTAGAGGGACTTTAGCTAACTATGGCTACACCTTC. It translates to CASRGTLANYGYTF. This sequence joins TRBV19 and TRBJ1-2; weak D call: TRBD1 (5 bases). The CDR3 totals 14 residues. Germline lookup yields CDR1 LNHDA and CDR2 SQIVND (reference sequence). V lost 6 bases, J lost 0 bases, and 11 bases lay in between.